This T cell receptor beta chain was obtained from a study of read filtering for tumor transcriptome and immune sequencing. Background on the study: RNA-seq yielded only roughly 75 to 1,300 TCR reads, IR-seq about 3.5 to 11 million.

This library used roughly 400 ng RNA and molecular barcoded adaptors spanning alpha/delta and beta/gamma chains. Using its own MiXCR run on the reads, TCRdb lists one record per CDR3 protein. In the table there are around 65,000 distinct CDR3 sequences, roughly a fifth of which are singletons. In its sample, this clonotype was seen many times. This CDR3 has 17 amino acids. Germline CDR1 is SGHVS and CDR2 is FQNEAQ. Trimming cost V 5 bases and J 1 base, with 21 bases left between them. The sequencing input was a population of CD138-negative cells sorted from bone marrow. This receptor was taken from a donor at least 40 years old with multiple myeloma. The chain carries TRBV7-8 and TRBJ2-7; D might be TRBD1 or TRBD2, each matching 5 bases. The CDR3 spells CASSRGLASGQSYEQYF. CDR3 nucleotide sequence: TGTGCCAGCAGCCGAGGCCTAGCCTCAGGGCAATCCTACGAGCAGTACTTC.